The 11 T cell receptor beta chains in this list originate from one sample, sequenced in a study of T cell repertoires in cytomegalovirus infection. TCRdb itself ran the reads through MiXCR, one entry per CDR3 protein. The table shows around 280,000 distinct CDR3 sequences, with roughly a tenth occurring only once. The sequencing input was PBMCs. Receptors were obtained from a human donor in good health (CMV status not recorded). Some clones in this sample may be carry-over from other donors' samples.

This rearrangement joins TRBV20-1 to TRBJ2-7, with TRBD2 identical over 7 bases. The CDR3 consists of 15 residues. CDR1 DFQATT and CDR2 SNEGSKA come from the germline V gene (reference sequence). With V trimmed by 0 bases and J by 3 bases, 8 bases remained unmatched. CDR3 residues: CSARDVAGRGYEQYF. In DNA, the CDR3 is TGCAGTGCTAGAGATGTGGCAGGGAGGGGCTACGAGCAGTACTTC.

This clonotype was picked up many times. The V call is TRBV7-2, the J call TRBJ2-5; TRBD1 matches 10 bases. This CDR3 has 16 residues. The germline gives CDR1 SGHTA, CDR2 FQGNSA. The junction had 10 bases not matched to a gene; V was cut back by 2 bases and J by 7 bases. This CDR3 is CASSLRGTGVLGTQYF. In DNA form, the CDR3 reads TGTGCCAGCAGCTTAAGGGGGACAGGGGTTTTAGGGACCCAGTACTTC.

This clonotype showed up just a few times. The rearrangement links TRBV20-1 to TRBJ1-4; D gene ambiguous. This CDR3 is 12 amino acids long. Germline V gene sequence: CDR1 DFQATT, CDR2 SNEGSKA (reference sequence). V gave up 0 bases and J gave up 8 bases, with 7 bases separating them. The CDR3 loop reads CSARDFREKLFF. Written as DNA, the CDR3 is TGCAGTGCTAGAGATTTCCGAGAAAAACTGTTTTTT.

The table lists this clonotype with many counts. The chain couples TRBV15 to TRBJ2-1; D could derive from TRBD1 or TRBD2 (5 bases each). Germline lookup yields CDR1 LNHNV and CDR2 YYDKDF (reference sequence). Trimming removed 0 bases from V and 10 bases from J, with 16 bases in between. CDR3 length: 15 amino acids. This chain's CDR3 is CATSRDPRDPTEQFF. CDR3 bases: TGTGCCACCAGCAGAGATCCCCGGGACCCCACGGAGCAGTTCTTC.

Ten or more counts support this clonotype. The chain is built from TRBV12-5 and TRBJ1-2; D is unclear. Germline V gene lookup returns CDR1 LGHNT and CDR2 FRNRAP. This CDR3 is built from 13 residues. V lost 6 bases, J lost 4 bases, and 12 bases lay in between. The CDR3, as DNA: TGTGCTAGTGGCAAAGAACGGGGCTATGGCTACACCTTC. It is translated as CASGKERGYGYTF.

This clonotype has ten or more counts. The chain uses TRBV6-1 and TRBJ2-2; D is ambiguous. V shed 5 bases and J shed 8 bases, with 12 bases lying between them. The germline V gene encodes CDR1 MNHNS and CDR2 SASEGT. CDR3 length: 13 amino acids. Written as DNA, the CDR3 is TGTGCCAGCAGTTCCTACCTTAGTGGGGAGCTGTTTTTT. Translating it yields CASSSYLSGELFF.

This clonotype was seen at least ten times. This CDR3 is CASSRFDRANTQYF. In DNA, the CDR3 is TGTGCCAGCTCACGGTTTGACAGGGCAAATACGCAGTATTTT. The V gene is TRBV18, the J gene TRBJ2-3, with 7 bases aligning to TRBD1. V trimming: 4 bases; J trimming: 7 bases; junction bases outside the gene matches: 8. This CDR3 comprises 14 residues. Germline assignment: CDR1 KGHSH and CDR2 LQKENI. Full variable domain (missing parts from reference TRBV18 and TRBJ2-3): NAGVMQNPRHLVRRRGQEARLRCSPMKGHSHVYWYRQLPEEGLKFMVYLQKENIIDESGMPKERFSAEFPKEGPSILRIQQVVRGDSAAYFCASSRFDRANTQYFGPGTRLTVL.

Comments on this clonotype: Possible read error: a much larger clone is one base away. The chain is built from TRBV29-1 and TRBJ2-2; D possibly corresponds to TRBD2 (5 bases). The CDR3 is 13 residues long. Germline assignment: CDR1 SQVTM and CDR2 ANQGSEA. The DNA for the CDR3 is TGCAGCGTTGAGATACAGACCACCGGGGAGCTGGTTTTT. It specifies CSVEIQTTGELVF.

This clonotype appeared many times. This chain's CDR3 is CASSWGETQYF. The CDR3 nucleotides read TGTGCCAGCAGCTGGGGGGAGACCCAGTACTTC. This rearrangement joins TRBV3-1 to TRBJ2-5; D is possibly TRBD1 or TRBD2 (5 bases each). This CDR3 region has 11 residues. Germline loops: CDR1 LGHDT, CDR2 YNNKEL (reference sequence). Deletions cut 5 bases from V and 5 bases from J, with 6 bases between.

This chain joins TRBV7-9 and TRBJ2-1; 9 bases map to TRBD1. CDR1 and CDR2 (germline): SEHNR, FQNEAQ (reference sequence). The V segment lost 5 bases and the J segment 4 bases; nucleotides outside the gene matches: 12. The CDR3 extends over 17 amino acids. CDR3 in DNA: TGTGCCAGCAGCCCCCCTATACGACAGGGGGTTTACAATGAGCAGTTCTTC. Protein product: CASSPPIRQGVYNEQFF.

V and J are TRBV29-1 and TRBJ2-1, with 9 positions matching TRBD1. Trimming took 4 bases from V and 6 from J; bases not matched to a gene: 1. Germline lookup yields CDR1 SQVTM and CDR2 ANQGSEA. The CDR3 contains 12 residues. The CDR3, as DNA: TGCAGCGTTGCGACAGGGGGCAATGAGCAGTTCTTC. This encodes CSVATGGNEQFF.